This T cell receptor (beta chain) was identified during a study of graft-versus-host responses after intestinal transplantation. Regarding the study as a whole: With peak circulating GvH clone levels came an association with early post-transplant HvG declines. GvH clonotypes were identified within recipient marrow, with a subset emerging first in ileum or blood.

Investigators plated 200,000 CFSE-labeled responder cells together with 200,000 irradiated stimulator cells labeled with violet dye. The reaction was completed, and proliferating CFSE-low CD3+CD4+ and CD3+CD8+ responders were then sorted. Some clones are missing from TCRdb's copy, which holds only in-frame ones; the method was immunoSEQ multiplex PCR. The sample yields 5,000 to 7,000 clones, about a fifth seen once. A few counts support this clone. Germline assignment: CDR1 LGHNA and CDR2 YNFKEQ. The CDR3 runs to 15 residues. The V gene lost 4 bases and the J gene lost 0 bases, with 12 bases spanning the gap.

This sequence originates from a human patient who was an organ donor for intestinal transplantation. Sequencing used alloreactive CD4+ T cells from a mixed lymphocyte reaction culture, obtained before transplantation. Subset noted: CFSE-low proliferating T cells sorted from roughly six-day pre-transplant mixed lymphocyte reaction (GvH or HvG direction). This chain joins TRBV4-2 and TRBJ1-2; a weak D match, TRBD1 (5 bases). CDR3 in DNA: TGTGCCAGCAGCCCGGGGCCGGAAGCTAACTATGGCTACACCTTC. Its translation is CASSPGPEANYGYTF.